These T cell receptor beta chains were read from a single sample in a study of OX40 agonist ivuxolimab in advanced cancers. Only in-frame clones appear in the TCRdb table, and some are missing; sequencing was by immunoSEQ multiplex PCR. The sample has about 68,000 clones, about nine tenths seen once. Sequencing used CD4+ or CD8+ T cells sorted from blood, obtained in a trial of the OX40 agonist ivuxolimab. These receptors were collected from an adult with an advanced solid tumor such as melanoma, head and neck, liver or kidney cancer. The CDR3 runs from the conserved cysteine through the conserved F or W. D genes are given only for firm matches. Size values are once, few and many counts, or a class for expanded clones, and some rows have none.

CDR3 DNA,CDR3 protein,V gene,D gene,J gene,clone size
TGTGCCAGCAGTGCGGACAGGGGGCCCTACGAGCAGTACTTC,CASSADRGPYEQYF,TRBV2,TRBD1,TRBJ2-7,.
TGCGCCAGCAGTGATTTGGGCGGGGGTACCCAGTACTTC,CASSDLGGGTQYF,TRBV10-2,TRBD2,TRBJ2-5,.
TGTGCCAGCAGCTTAGTGAGGCTGGCAACCTACGAGCAGTACTTC,CASSLVRLATYEQYF,TRBV7-8,.,TRBJ2-7,.
TGTGCCAGCAGCGTAGGAAACGGGGGGAGCACAGATACGCAGTATTTT,CASSVGNGGSTDTQYF,TRBV9,TRBD2,TRBJ2-3,few
TGTGCCAGCAGTCCGGGACTTTTCAACGAGCAGTACTTC,CASSPGLFNEQYF,TRBV6-6,.,TRBJ2-7,.
TGTGCCAGCAGTTTACCCCCTCGACAGGGGAGAGTGAGGGGTACAGATACGCAGTATTTT,CASSLPPRQGRVRGTDTQYF,TRBV28,TRBD1,TRBJ2-3,once
TGTGCCAGCAGCCCCGGGGCTGCAACTAATGAAAAACTGTTTTTT,CASSPGAATNEKLFF,TRBV5-4,.,TRBJ1-4,.
TGTGCCAGCAGCCAACCCACAGACTATGGCTACACCTTC,CASSQPTDYGYTF,TRBV4-2,.,TRBJ1-2,.
TGCGCCAGCAGCCCTCTTGGCCTCCGGGACAGCACAGATACGCAGTATTTT,CASSPLGLRDSTDTQYF,TRBV4-1,.,TRBJ2-3,.
TGTGCCAGTTCGACGGCTCAACCGGGAGCTGCTAATTCCAATGAGCAGTTCTTC,CASSTAQPGAANSNEQFF,TRBV19,.,TRBJ2-1,.
TGTGCCTGGTTCAGCCAATCTGGGGCCAACGTCCTGACTTTC,CAWFSQSGANVLTF,TRBV30,.,TRBJ2-6,.
TGTGCCAGCAGCTCGCGGGGGCCCGGTGCCAATGAGCAGTTCTTC,CASSSRGPGANEQFF,TRBV6-5,.,TRBJ2-1,.
TGTGCCAGCAGCTTAGTCAACCCAACCGGGGCGACCTTTGCCTACGAGCAGTACTTC,CASSLVNPTGATFAYEQYF,TRBV11-2,.,TRBJ2-7,.
TGCGCCAGCAGTGAGCCTTGGACGGGGAGCTCCTACGAGCAGTACTTC,CASSEPWTGSSYEQYF,TRBV10-2,.,TRBJ2-7,.
TGTGCCAGCAGCTGGACTAGCGGGCCCTACGAGCAGTACTTC,CASSWTSGPYEQYF,TRBV11-2,TRBD2,TRBJ2-7,.
TGTGCCAGCAGTTCGGACACAACTAACTATGGCTACACCTTC,CASSSDTTNYGYTF,TRBV6-5,.,TRBJ1-2,.
TGTGCCAGCAGCTCACGATATTGGACAGGGGGAAATCAGCCCCAGCATTTT,CASSSRYWTGGNQPQHF,TRBV5-6,TRBD1,TRBJ1-5,.
TGTGCCAGCAGCTTAGATCTTAATCAGCCCCAGCATTTT,CASSLDLNQPQHF,TRBV11-3,.,TRBJ1-5,.
TGCGCCAGCAGCTTGGACAGGCCCCATAATTCACCCCTCCACTTT,CASSLDRPHNSPLHF,TRBV5-1,.,TRBJ1-6,once
TGCGCCAGCAGCTTTAGCGGGGCCCCCATGGATGAGCAGTTCTTC,CASSFSGAPMDEQFF,TRBV5-1,TRBD2,TRBJ2-1,.
TGTGCCAGCAGCCAAAATCGGTTCTTCGGGCAAGTCTATGAGCAGTTCTTC,CASSQNRFFGQVYEQFF,TRBV7-8,.,TRBJ2-1,.
TGTGCCAGCAGTCTCCGGGACAGAAACACCGGGGAGCTGTTTTTT,CASSLRDRNTGELFF,TRBV4-2,TRBD1,TRBJ2-2,.
TGTGCCAGCAGTCCCGGGACCTATCAGCCCCAGCATTTT,CASSPGTYQPQHF,TRBV28,.,TRBJ1-5,.
TGTGCCATCAGTGTAAGGATCGACACTGAAGCTTTCTTT,CAISVRIDTEAFF,TRBV10-3,.,TRBJ1-1,.
TGTGCCAGCTCACCGCGCGCCGGGACAGGGCCTAATCAGCCCCAGCATTTT,CASSPRAGTGPNQPQHF,TRBV18,TRBD1,TRBJ1-5,.
TGTGCCAGCAGTCCCTCCGGGGGGGTCACTGAAGCTTTCTTT,CASSPSGGVTEAFF,TRBV27,.,TRBJ1-1,.
TGTGCCAGCACCCGGGGGAGGGGTCTCTCTGGAAACACCATATATTTT,CASTRGRGLSGNTIYF,TRBV11-2,.,TRBJ1-3,.
TGCGCCAGCAGCCAACCCTTCGGACAGGGAAACTATGGCTACACCTTC,CASSQPFGQGNYGYTF,TRBV4-1,TRBD1,TRBJ1-2,.
TGTGCCTGGAGTGTCCGCGGTCCCTCCTACAATGAGCAGTTCTTC,CAWSVRGPSYNEQFF,TRBV30,.,TRBJ2-1,.
TGTGCCAGCAGCTTAGAGTTGAACTATGGCTACACCTTC,CASSLELNYGYTF,TRBV7-9,.,TRBJ1-2,once
TGCGCCAGCAGTGGTGGGACAGGGCCCTACGAGCAGTACTTC,CASSGGTGPYEQYF,TRBV10-1,TRBD1,TRBJ2-7,.
TGCGCCAGCAGCTTGGGGCAACTAAACAATGAGCAGTTCTTC,CASSLGQLNNEQFF,TRBV5-1,.,TRBJ2-1,.
TGTGCCAGCAGTCCACAGGGGATCGCTGAAGCTTTCTTT,CASSPQGIAEAFF,TRBV2,TRBD1,TRBJ1-1,.
TGCGCCAGCAGCTTACTTTCAGGGCCGAACACTGAAGCTTTCTTT,CASSLLSGPNTEAFF,TRBV5-1,.,TRBJ1-1,.
TGCGCCAGCGGGTTGGTGCTAGCGGGAGTACGGGAGCAGTACTTC,CASGLVLAGVREQYF,TRBV5-1,TRBD2,TRBJ2-7,.
TGTGCCAGCAGCCCGACAGGATGGGCCAAAAACATTCAGTACTTC,CASSPTGWAKNIQYF,TRBV5-6,.,TRBJ2-4,.
TGTGCCAGCAGCTTAGCGGGACAGGGGGCTAGTTCACCCCTCCACTTT,CASSLAGQGASSPLHF,TRBV7-6,TRBD1,TRBJ1-6,.
TGTGCCAGTAGTCTTCGACAGGGGGCTAGCGGTAACAATGAGCAGTTCTTC,CASSLRQGASGNNEQFF,TRBV19,TRBD1,TRBJ2-1,.
TGCAGCGTTAGCATACTAGCGCTCTCCTACAATGAGCAGTTCTTC,CSVSILALSYNEQFF,TRBV29-1,TRBD2,TRBJ2-1,.
TGTGCCAGCATGAAAGCTAACTATGGCTACACCTTC,CASMKANYGYTF,TRBV6-1,.,TRBJ1-2,.
TGCGCCAGCAGGCCAGTCACAGGGGGCACTGAAGCTTTCTTT,CASRPVTGGTEAFF,TRBV5-1,TRBD1,TRBJ1-1,.
TGTGCCAGCAGGCGGGATCTTAGCAATCAGCCCCAGCATTTT,CASRRDLSNQPQHF,TRBV6-1,.,TRBJ1-5,.
TGTGCCAGCAGTTTAAACAACTCACCCCTCCACTTT,CASSLNNSPLHF,TRBV28,.,TRBJ1-6,.
TGTGCCAGCAGCTCATGGGGGGGCAACTATGGCTACACCTTC,CASSSWGGNYGYTF,TRBV7-9,.,TRBJ1-2,.
TGCGCCAGCAGCCACGTAGGGTCCTACAATGAGCAGTTCTTC,CASSHVGSYNEQFF,TRBV4-3,.,TRBJ2-1,.
TGCGCCAGCAGCCAAGGTCTTCTGCGGGGGGGCCGTAATGAGCAGTTCTTC,CASSQGLLRGGRNEQFF,TRBV4-1,TRBD2,TRBJ2-1,.
TGCGCCAGCAGCCAAGAAAGTCGGAGCGCCTACGAGCAGTACTTC,CASSQESRSAYEQYF,TRBV4-1,.,TRBJ2-7,.
TGTGCCAGCAGCTCTCCCACTGAAGCTTTCTTT,CASSSPTEAFF,TRBV7-9,.,TRBJ1-1,.
TGCAGCGTTGAAGGTCGGGACACTGAAGCTTTCTTT,CSVEGRDTEAFF,TRBV29-1,.,TRBJ1-1,few
TGCGCCAGCAGCTTTGGAGGCCGAGAGACCCAGTACTTC,CASSFGGRETQYF,TRBV5-1,.,TRBJ2-5,.
TGTGCCAGCAGCCCCCAGGGCTACGAGCAGTACTTC,CASSPQGYEQYF,TRBV14,.,TRBJ2-7,.
TGCGCCAGCAGTGAGCATGTACAGAAGCCCCAGCATTTT,CASSEHVQKPQHF,TRBV10-2,.,TRBJ1-5,.
TGCGCCAGCAGCTTGACTAGCAGACCTTACGAGCAGTACTTC,CASSLTSRPYEQYF,TRBV5-1,.,TRBJ2-7,.
TGTGCCACCAGCAGGACTAGCAATCAGCCCCAGCATTTT,CATSRTSNQPQHF,TRBV15,.,TRBJ1-5,few
TGTGCCAGCAGTGATTCACAGTATAATTCACCCCTCCACTTT,CASSDSQYNSPLHF,TRBV6-1,.,TRBJ1-6,.
TGTGCCAGCAGTGTGAGCAGGGGAAAGACCCAGTACTTC,CASSVSRGKTQYF,TRBV2,.,TRBJ2-5,.